Following are 29 T cell receptor beta chains from one sample sequenced in a study of blood T cell repertoires in COVID-19. TCRdb keeps only in-frame clones here, not all; method: immunoSEQ multiplex PCR. Of 330,000 or so clones listed, more than 85% are singletons. Source material: PBMCs or T cells enriched from blood (not recorded which). The source of these receptors is a woman between 25 and 40 years old who had recovered from COVID-19.

V usage is TRBV6-5 and J usage is TRBJ2-3; 8 bases fit TRBD1. V shed 10 bases, J shed 3 bases, and the junction held 6 bases outside the gene matches. Germline CDR1 MNHEY, CDR2 SVGAGI. The length of the CDR3 is 13 residues. The CDR3 region is CANPGQGTDTQYF. In nucleotides, the CDR3 is TGTGCCAACCCCGGACAGGGAACAGATACGCAGTATTTT.

The chain combines TRBV13 with TRBJ2-7, with 9 positions matching TRBD1. V lost 4 bases and J lost 3; bases outside the gene matches: 4. CDR1 and CDR2 from the germline V gene are PRHDT and FYEKMQ (reference sequence). The length of the CDR3 is 14 residues. CDR3 in amino acids: CASSSRDRDYEQYF. CDR3 nucleotides: TGTGCCAGCAGCTCGAGGGACAGGGACTACGAGCAGTACTTC.

As DNA, the CDR3 is TGTGCCAGCAGCTTAGGTAGCCGGGACTATGGCTACACCTTC. Its protein is CASSLGSRDYGYTF. V gene TRBV7-9 combines with J gene TRBJ1-2; D gene uncertain. Germline V lookup: CDR1 SEHNR, CDR2 FQNEAQ (reference sequence). Trimming left V 1 base short and J 3 bases short, with 9 bases between. The CDR3 is made up of 14 amino acids.

This rearrangement joins TRBV5-1 to TRBJ2-5, with 9 bases fitting TRBD1. The DNA matches TRBJ2-7 better at its end, which makes the J call doubtful. The CDR3 is made up of 13 amino acids. In germline, CDR1 is SGHRS, CDR2 YFSETQ. CDR3 amino acids: CASGAGTGIEQYF. The CDR3 nucleotides are TGCGCCAGCGGTGCCGGGACAGGGATCGAGCAGTACTTC.

The chain has TRBV11-3 and TRBJ1-1, with D hard to call. Trimming shortened V by 9 bases and J by 2 bases, and 7 bases separated the two germline ends. Germline V CDR1 and CDR2: SGHNT, YENEEA. This CDR3 is 11 amino acids long. As DNA, the CDR3 is TGTGCCAGGCCGAGAAACACTGAAGCTTTCTTT. Amino acids: CARPRNTEAFF.

V gene TRBV11-2 combines with J gene TRBJ1-1, with 8 nucleotides matching TRBD1. The CDR3 loop spans 16 amino acids. Unmatched junction bases numbered 5, after V lost 1 base and J lost 1 base. In germline, CDR1 is SGHAT, CDR2 FQNNGV. As DNA, the CDR3 is TGTGCCAGCAGCTTAGCAGGACAGGGCTCGAACACTGAAGCTTTCTTT. Translated, it gives CASSLAGQGSNTEAFF.

V gene TRBV19 combines with J gene TRBJ1-2; D uncertain. This CDR3 comprises 13 residues. V lost 3 bases to trimming and J lost 4 bases, with 9 bases between them. From germline, CDR1 is LNHDA and CDR2 SQIVND (reference sequence). Here the CDR3 DNA reads TGTGCCAGTAGTATCACAGTCACCTATGGCTACACCTTC. This gives the protein CASSITVTYGYTF.

This chain connects TRBV29-1 to TRBJ1-1; tentative D call: TRBD1 (5 bases). This CDR3 has 12 residues. The V and J ends lost 4 bases and 3 bases respectively, with 9 bases between them. The germline V gene has CDR1 SQVTM and CDR2 ANQGSEA. CDR3 sequence: CSVVQDDTEAFF. The CDR3 DNA reads TGCAGCGTTGTACAGGACGACACTGAAGCTTTCTTT.

The chain is built from TRBV27 and TRBJ2-7; 10 bases are shared with TRBD2. Germline CDR1 and CDR2: MNHEY and SMNVEV (reference sequence). V lost 6 bases, J lost 2 bases, and 4 bases stayed unmatched. This CDR3 region has 14 residues. This CDR3 reads CASSPTSGTYEQYF. DNA for the CDR3: TGTGCCAGCAGCCCCACTAGCGGGACCTACGAGCAGTACTTC.

The V and J genes are TRBV2 and TRBJ1-2; 7 bases fit TRBD1. There are 14 residues in the CDR3. With 8 bases clipped from V and 5 bases from J, the junction kept 11 bases outside the gene matches. CDR1 and CDR2 (germline): SNHLY, FYNNEI. The CDR3 bases are TGTGCCAGCCCTGCTTGGGACAGAAGTTATGGCTACACCTTC. Encoded protein: CASPAWDRSYGYTF.

The chain employs TRBV4-1 and TRBJ2-5, with TRBD2 matching over 11 bases. Per the germline V gene, CDR1 is MGHRA and CDR2 is YSYEKL. The CDR3 has 16 residues. With V trimmed by 4 bases and J by 7 bases, 11 bases remained unmatched. This chain's CDR3 is CASSRLLAGVLGTQYF. Here the CDR3 DNA reads TGCGCCAGCAGCCGCTTACTAGCGGGGGTCCTCGGGACCCAGTACTTC.

This chain links TRBV6-4 with TRBJ1-2; 7 bases match TRBD1. Germline trimming cut 10 bases from V and 7 bases from J; bases unmatched to any gene: 18. The CDR3 is made up of 15 amino acids. Germline values: CDR1 MRHNA, CDR2 SNTAGT. CDR3 in amino acids: CAIHDPTLGGVGYTF. In DNA, the CDR3 is TGTGCCATCCATGATCCCACTTTAGGGGGCGTTGGCTACACCTTC.

The rearrangement uses TRBV6-5 and TRBJ2-7; TRBD2 matches at 11 bases. Germline V gene lookup returns CDR1 MNHEY and CDR2 SVGAGI. The ends lost 6 bases at V and 1 base at J; junction bases unmatched: 5. CDR3 length: 15 amino acids. In nucleotides, the CDR3 is TGTGCCAGCAGGACACTAGCGGGGGCGTCCTACGAGCAGTACTTC. Its protein is CASRTLAGASYEQYF.

V usage is TRBV2 and J usage is TRBJ2-7; 9 positions match TRBD2. V gave up 7 bases and J gave up 1 base; unmatched junction bases: 8. Per germline, CDR1 SNHLY and CDR2 FYNNEI. This CDR3 has 15 residues. CDR3 sequence reads: CASTSGGRGSYEQYF. The CDR3 DNA reads as TGTGCCAGCACCTCTGGCGGGAGGGGTTCCTACGAGCAGTACTTC.

The CDR3, as DNA: TGTGCCAGCAGCTTAGCGCGCCAGGGTGCTGGAAACACCATATATTTT. Translating gives CASSLARQGAGNTIYF. The chain uses TRBV7-6 and TRBJ1-3, with D tentatively TRBD1 (5 bases). This CDR3 has 16 amino acids. Per the germline V gene, CDR1 is SGHVS and CDR2 is FNYEAQ. Trimming shortened V by 0 bases and J by 2 bases, and 11 bases separated the two germline ends.

The genes are TRBV7-9 and TRBJ1-3; TRBD1 aligns across 10 bases. V lost 5 bases to trimming and J lost 5 bases; unmatched junction nucleotides: 9. This CDR3 is 16 amino acids long. Germline CDR1 and CDR2: SEHNR and FQNEAQ (reference sequence). CDR3 residues: CASSLRDRGKRNTIYF. CDR3 DNA: TGTGCCAGCAGCCTCCGGGACAGGGGAAAGAGAAACACCATATATTTT.

V and J are TRBV19 and TRBJ2-1, with a tentative D call TRBD2 (6 bases). Trimming shortened V by 5 bases and J by 4 bases, and 15 bases separated the two germline ends. Germline assignment: CDR1 LNHDA and CDR2 SQIVND (reference sequence). The CDR3 sequence is 15 residues long. The CDR3 sequence: CASSDSPGGYNEQFF. The CDR3, as DNA: TGTGCCAGTAGTGACTCCCCCGGGGGATACAATGAGCAGTTCTTC. Complete variable domain (other parts from reference TRBV19 and TRBJ2-1): DGGITQSPKYLFRKEGQNVTLSCEQNLNHDAMYWYRQDPGQGLRLIYYSQIVNDFQKGDIAEGYSVSREKKESFPLTVTSAQKNPTAFYLCASSDSPGGYNEQFFGPGTRLTVL.

This chain uses TRBV27 with TRBJ1-4; 8 bases are shared with TRBD1. J gave up 7 bases and V 3 bases, and 7 bases lay outside the gene matches. Per the germline V gene, CDR1 is MNHEY and CDR2 is SMNVEV (reference sequence). The CDR3 spans 15 residues. The CDR3, as DNA: TGTGCCAGCAGTTTTATAGGACAGGGTAGTGAAAAACTGTTTTTT. It is translated as CASSFIGQGSEKLFF.

The J gene is TRBJ2-1, the V gene TRBV7-2; TRBD2 agrees at 11 bases. Germline values: CDR1 SGHTA, CDR2 FQGNSA. This CDR3 has 14 residues. J gave up 0 bases and V 10 bases, and 2 bases lay outside the gene matches. Written as DNA, the CDR3 is TGTGCCAAAACTAGCGGGAGCTCCTACAATGAGCAGTTCTTC. Translation: CAKTSGSSYNEQFF. Filled out from reference TRBV7-2 and TRBJ2-1, the complete variable domain reads GAGVSQSPSNKVTEKGKDVELRCDPISGHTALYWYRQSLGQGLEFLIYFQGNSAPDKSGLPSDRFSAERTGGSVSTLTIQRTQQEDSAVYLCAKTSGSSYNEQFFGPGTRLTVL.

The rearrangement joins TRBV7-2 to TRBJ2-1, with 9 bases identical to TRBD1. The CDR3 totals 15 residues. Trimming at V came to 5 bases and at J to 6 bases, leaving 8 bases not matched to a gene. The V gene's germline CDR1 is SGHTA and CDR2 FQGNSA. CDR3 sequence: CASSLLPGQGNEQFF. As DNA, the CDR3 is TGTGCCAGCAGCCTACTGCCGGGACAGGGCAATGAGCAGTTCTTC.

The V gene is TRBV3-1 (or the pseudogene TRBV3-2), the J gene TRBJ1-3; D is unresolved. The V end lost 1 base, the J end lost 2 bases, and 6 bases lay between the germline ends. CDR1 and CDR2 (germline): LGHDT, YNNKEL (reference sequence). The CDR3 sequence is 14 residues long. CDR3 region: CASSQAGAGNTIYF. CDR3 DNA sequence: TGTGCCAGCAGCCAAGCCGGGGCTGGAAACACCATATATTTT.

The chain has TRBV25-1 and TRBJ1-2, with D hard to call. Germline CDR1 MGHDK, CDR2 SYGVNS. The ends were cut back, 6 bases at V and 3 bases at J, with 11 bases in the middle. CDR3 length: 13 residues. The DNA of the CDR3 is TGTGCCAGCAGAGCTAACGGGGACTATGGCTACACCTTC. It is translated as CASRANGDYGYTF.

This clone has only a few counts. The CDR3 sequence is CASSHILVQQAFYTF. The DNA of the CDR3 is TGTGCCAGCAGCCATATCTTAGTGCAGCAGGCTTTCTACACCTTC. The chain is built from TRBV7-8 and TRBJ1-2; D not resolved. The length of the CDR3 is 15 residues. Per the germline V gene, CDR1 is SGHVS and CDR2 is FQNEAQ. V gave up 5 bases and J gave up 10 bases, with 23 bases separating them.

The chain couples TRBV18 to TRBJ2-3; 14 nucleotides agree with TRBD2. J gave up 0 bases and V 6 bases, and 8 bases lay outside the gene matches. This CDR3 is built from 18 residues. CDR1 KGHSH and CDR2 LQKENI come from the germline V gene. The CDR3 loop is CASSPWTSGGSSTDTQYF. CDR3 nucleotide sequence: TGTGCCAGCTCCCCCTGGACTAGCGGGGGGTCTAGCACAGATACGCAGTATTTT.

The chain carries TRBV7-8 and TRBJ2-2; 14 bases are shared with TRBD2. Germline CDR1 SGHVS, CDR2 FQNEAQ. Losses at the gene ends were 5 bases for V and 2 bases for J; bases not matched to a gene: 7. The CDR3 contains 18 residues. The CDR3 nucleotides are TGTGCCAGCAGCCCCGGACTAGCGGGGGGAGGAAACACCGGGGAGCTGTTTTTT. This encodes CASSPGLAGGGNTGELFF.

In DNA, the CDR3 is TGTGCCAGCAGCTTAGATCTTGCGGTGTCCTATAATTCACCCCTCCACTTT. It translates to CASSLDLAVSYNSPLHF. The V gene is TRBV11-2, the J gene TRBJ1-6, with no clear D. CDR3 length: 17 residues. From germline, CDR1 is SGHAT and CDR2 FQNNGV. V lost 0 bases and J lost 1, with 10 bases in between.

J is TRBJ1-1 and V is TRBV27; 9 positions match TRBD1. The CDR3 is 15 amino acids. Germline V gene data show CDR1 as MNHEY and CDR2 as SMNVEV (reference sequence). J gave up 4 bases and V 6 bases, and 9 bases lay outside the gene matches. DNA for the CDR3: TGTGCCAGCAGGAAACACGAGACAGGGGGCACTGAAGCTTTCTTT. Encoded protein: CASRKHETGGTEAFF.

This rearrangement joins TRBV27 to TRBJ1-6; D might be TRBD1 (5 bases). The CDR3 spans 15 residues. The V end lost 7 bases, the J end lost 10 bases, and 20 bases lay between the germline ends. Germline V gene data show CDR1 as MNHEY and CDR2 as SMNVEV (reference sequence). The CDR3 region is CASTTDGRGGSPLHF. DNA of the CDR3: TGTGCCAGCACCACCGACGGTAGGGGTGGCTCACCCCTCCACTTT.

This clone was seen a few times. The J gene is TRBJ1-3, the V gene TRBV11-2; TRBD1 is a possible D gene (5 bases). CDR1 SGHAT and CDR2 FQNNGV come from the germline V gene. This CDR3 has 17 residues. Trimming cost V 5 bases and J 0 bases, with 17 bases left between them. CDR3 protein: CASSRAPQGHSGNTIYF. As DNA, the CDR3 is TGTGCCAGCAGCCGGGCCCCGCAGGGCCACTCTGGAAACACCATATATTTT.